This TCR beta chain was profiled in a study of neoadjuvant anti-PD-1 for oral cavity cancer (dated by TCRdb to the early 2020s). Background for the entire study: Patients mostly received three to four biweekly doses of nivolumab at 3 mg/kg before curative-intent surgical resection. A fourth nivolumab dose was given around day 43 to patients without progression, and definitive surgical resection was performed in those patients on days 50-56. Under RECIST 1.1, patients with complete response, partial response or stable disease were classed as responders, and patients with progression were classed as non-responders. The parent correlative cohort included roughly 12 patients, with an approximately 32% response rate.

Comments on this clone: It has no known antigen specificity. Within one base of it there is no much larger clone, and no base qualities were kept.

For survey sequencing of tumor libraries, mostly roughly 5 ug of input genomic DNA was used, and two replicates were run per sample. The immunoSEQ hsTCRbeta kit was used to prepare TCRbeta libraries according to the manufacturer's instructions. The completed libraries were mixed into a single pool at 3 nM, then sequenced with an Illumina NovaSeq 6000 S4 flow cell. The published analysis was carried out like this. The immunoSEQ Analyzer handled quality control and preprocessing of the raw data. The analysis was limited to productive rearrangements, and each clonotype was defined by a unique CDR3 amino acid sequence. Using the R package tcR, the researchers computed the Gini-Simpson index as their estimate of repertoire clonality. Gini indices were compared with Student's t test, and associations with tumor size change were assessed by Pearson correlation. TCRdb retrieved this table from immuneACCESS and kept in-frame rearrangements only. Not all clones are present; in checked studies, unresolved V genes account for under half, and no reason is known for the remainder. Clone size and the V and J calls come from that table; the DNA yielded D and trimming. Counted in this sample were 14,000 to 15,000 clones; 35% to 50% of them appeared once. In total, the top ten clones hold roughly 40% of the sample.

Explained via the paper, the time point label denotes: after neoadjuvant nivolumab, at surgical resection. Patients were newly diagnosed with stage II-IVA oral cavity squamous cell carcinoma and had received no prior systemic or radiation treatment. The cohort was composed of patients with HPV-negative, locally advanced oral cavity squamous cell carcinoma. Samples were obtained from a longitudinal correlative study of a single-arm phase II trial of neoadjuvant nivolumab in oral cavity squamous cell carcinoma. Genomic DNA-based TCRbeta sequencing was performed on subject-matched pre- and post-treatment PBMCs and tumors from three responders and three non-responders. For tumor tissue, genomic DNA extraction relied on the Maxwell RSC DNA from Tissue kit. Results and caveats for the whole study, not just this receptor: TCR analyses included only three patients per response group, and the authors called for larger cohorts for validation. Larger post-treatment sizes of preexisting intratumoral clones correlated with greater tumor shrinkage, suggesting expansion of preexisting clones contributed to response. Higher pretreatment blood Treg/Th17 ratios correlated with higher pretreatment blood TCRbeta clonality and lower post-treatment tumor TCRbeta clonality.

The germline V gene sets CDR1 to SGHDT and CDR2 to YYEEEE. The cysteine opens and the phenylalanine closes a CDR3 of 17 amino acids. Only the CDR3 DNA stays, 51 bases, in frame from base 1. V was cut back by 0 bases and J by 0 bases, leaving a gap of 15 bases between them. The sequence joins TRBV5-6 to TRBJ1-2, with an unclear D gene assignment. The specimen was tumor tissue, collected after nivolumab (anti-PD-1) treatment. The TCR comes from a person aged 40-85 years with oral cavity squamous cell carcinoma. The CDR3: CASSLASWALANYGYTF. In nucleotides, the sequence is TGTGCCAGCAGCTTGGCCAGCTGGGCCCTAGCTAACTATGGCTACACCTTC. Joined to the reference TRBV5-6 and TRBJ1-2 proteins, this CDR3 gives the full variable domain: DAGVTQSPTHLIKTRGQQVTLRCSPKSGHDTVSWYQQALGQGPQFIFQYYEEEERQRGNFPDRFSGHQFPNYSSELNVNALLLGDSALYLCASSLASWALANYGYTFGSGTRLTVV.